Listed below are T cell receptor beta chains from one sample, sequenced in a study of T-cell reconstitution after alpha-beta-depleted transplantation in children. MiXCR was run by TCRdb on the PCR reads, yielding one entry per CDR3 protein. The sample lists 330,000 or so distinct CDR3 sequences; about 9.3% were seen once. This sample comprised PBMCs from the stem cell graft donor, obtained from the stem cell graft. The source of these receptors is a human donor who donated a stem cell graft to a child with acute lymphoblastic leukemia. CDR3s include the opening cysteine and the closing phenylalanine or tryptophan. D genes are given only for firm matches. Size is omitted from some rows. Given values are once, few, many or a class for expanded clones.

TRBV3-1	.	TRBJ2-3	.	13	TGTGCCAGCAGCCAAGCCCTAGACGGTACGCAGTATTTT	CASSQALDGTQYF
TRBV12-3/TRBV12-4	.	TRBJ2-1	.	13	TGTGCCAGCAGTTCGGACTACTACAATGAGCAGTTCTTC	CASSSDYYNEQFF
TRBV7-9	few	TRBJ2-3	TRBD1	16	TGTGCCAGCAGCCCCATGGGACAGATGGGCACAGATACGCAGTATTTT	CASSPMGQMGTDTQYF
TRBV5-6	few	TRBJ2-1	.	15	TGTGCCAGCAGCTCGGGGGGCCCCCTTTACAATGAGCAGTTCTTC	CASSSGGPLYNEQFF
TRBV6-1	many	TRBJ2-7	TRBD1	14	TGTGCCAGCAGTGCTGACAGGGACTCCTACGAGCAGTACTTC	CASSADRDSYEQYF
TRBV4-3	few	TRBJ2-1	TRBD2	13	TGCGCCAGCAGCCAAGTCCCTAGCGGGAGGCAGTTCTTC	CASSQVPSGRQFF
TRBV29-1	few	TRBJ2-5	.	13	TGCAGCGTTGCGGGACTCGGAGCGGAGACCCAGTACTTC	CSVAGLGAETQYF
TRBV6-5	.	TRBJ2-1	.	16	TGTGCCAGCAGTTACGCGCAGGTCGGTGGGGTCGGTGAGCAGTTCTTC	CASSYAQVGGVGEQFF
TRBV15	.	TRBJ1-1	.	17	TGTGCCACCAGCAGAGATCTTGCCAGGGTAGCGTCGGACTCAACTTTCTTT	CATSRDLARVASDSTFF
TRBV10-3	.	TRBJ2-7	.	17	TGTGCCATCAGTGAGTCGCTCCAGGGGGAGGCCTTTTACGAGCAGTACTTC	CAISESLQGEAFYEQYF
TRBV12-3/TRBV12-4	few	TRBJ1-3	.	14	TGTGCCAGCAGTTTATCCAGCTCTGGAAACACCATATATTTT	CASSLSSSGNTIYF
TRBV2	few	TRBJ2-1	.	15	TGTGCCCAGCACCGTGACGGTAGTCCCTACAATGAGCAGTTCTTC	CAQHRDGSPYNEQFF
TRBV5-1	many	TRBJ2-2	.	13	TGCGCCAGCCTTCTGGGGGGCACCGGGGAGCTGTTTTTT	CASLLGGTGELFF
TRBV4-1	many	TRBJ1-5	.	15	TGCGCCAGCAGCCAGGCTTGGGGAGGCAATCAGCCCCAGCATTTT	CASSQAWGGNQPQHF
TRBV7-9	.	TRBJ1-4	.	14	TGTGCCAGCAGCTTTAGTGCAACTAATGAAAAACTGTTTTTT	CASSFSATNEKLFF
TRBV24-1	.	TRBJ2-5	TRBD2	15	TGTGCCACCAGTGACCCAGCGGGAGTGTCAAGGACCCAGTACTTC	CATSDPAGVSRTQYF
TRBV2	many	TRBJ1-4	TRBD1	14	TGTGCCAGCAGTAGACAGGGGGCCAAGGAAAAACTGTTTTTT	CASSRQGAKEKLFF
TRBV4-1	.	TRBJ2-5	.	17	TGCGCCAGCAGCCAAGCGGCGCTAGCTGGGTCAGGGGAGACCCAGTACTTC	CASSQAALAGSGETQYF
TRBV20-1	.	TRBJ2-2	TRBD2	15	TGCAGTGCTAATAGCGGGAGGGCCCAGACCGGGGAGCTGTTTTTT	CSANSGRAQTGELFF
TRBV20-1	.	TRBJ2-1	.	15	TGCAGTGCTAGAGGGGGGGACCCTCGCTACAATGAGCAGTTCTTC	CSARGGDPRYNEQFF
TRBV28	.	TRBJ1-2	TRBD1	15	TGTGCCAGCAGTGAGGGACAGGGATATGGCTATGGCTACACCTTC	CASSEGQGYGYGYTF
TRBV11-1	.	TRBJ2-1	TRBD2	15	TGTGCCAGCAGCTCGCGGGAGGAGGTCTACAATGAGCAGTTCTTC	CASSSREEVYNEQFF
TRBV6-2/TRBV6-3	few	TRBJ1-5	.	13	TGTGCCAGCAGCTACTCGGAGGTTCAGCCCCAGCATTTT	CASSYSEVQPQHF
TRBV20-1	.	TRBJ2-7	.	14	TGCAGTGCTAGGAACCGGGACACCAACTACGAGCAGTACTTC	CSARNRDTNYEQYF
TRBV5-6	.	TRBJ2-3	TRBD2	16	TGTGCCAGCAGCTTATATGGCGGGAGTCGCACAGATACGCAGTATTTT	CASSLYGGSRTDTQYF
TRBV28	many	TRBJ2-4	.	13	TGTGCCAGCAGTTTCCGGCTAGCCAAAAACATTCACTTC	CASSFRLAKNIHF
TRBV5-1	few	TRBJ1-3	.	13	TGCGCCAGCAGCCCCTTGAACGGAAACACCATATATTTT	CASSPLNGNTIYF
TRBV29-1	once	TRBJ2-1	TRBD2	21	TGCAGCGTTGAAGAGGTCGCGGGAGTCTACCCCTATTCCTCTTCCTACAATGAGCAGTTCTTC	CSVEEVAGVYPYSSSYNEQFF
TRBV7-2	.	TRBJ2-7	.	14	TGTGCCAGCAGCGTACTGGGGAGCTCCTACGAGCAGTACTTC	CASSVLGSSYEQYF
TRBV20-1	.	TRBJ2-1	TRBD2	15	TGCAGTGCAGAAACCGGGACTAGCGCACAATGGGAGCAGTTCTTC	CSAETGTSAQWEQFF
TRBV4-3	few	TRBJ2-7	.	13	TGCGCCAGCAGCCATGGGGGCTCCTACGAGCAGTACTTC	CASSHGGSYEQYF
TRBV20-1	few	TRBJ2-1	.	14	TGCAGTGCTAGATCTACACCACTTTACAATGAGCAGTTCTTC	CSARSTPLYNEQFF
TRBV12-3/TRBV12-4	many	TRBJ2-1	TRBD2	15	TGTGCCAGCAGCCGTATAGCGGGAGAGGGTGGTGAGCAGTTCTTC	CASSRIAGEGGEQFF
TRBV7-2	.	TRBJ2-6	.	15	TGTGCCAGCAGCTCTGGGGGCTCTGGGGCCAACGTCCTGACTTTC	CASSSGGSGANVLTF
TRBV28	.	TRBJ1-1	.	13	TGTGCCAGCAGAATAACCGGGAACACTGAAGCTTTCTTT	CASRITGNTEAFF
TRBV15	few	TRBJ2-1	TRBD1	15	TGTGCCACCAGCTTCCGCGTAGGGGGCGGCGATGAGCAGTTCTTC	CATSFRVGGGDEQFF
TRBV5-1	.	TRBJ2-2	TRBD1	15	TGCGCCAGCAGCTCAGGACAGGGGGCTACCGGGGAGCTGTTTTTT	CASSSGQGATGELFF
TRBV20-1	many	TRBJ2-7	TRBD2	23	TGCAGTGCTAGACCCCCTACCGGGACAGGGAGACTAGCGGGGGACTACCGCGCCTACGAGCAGTACTTC	CSARPPTGTGRLAGDYRAYEQYF
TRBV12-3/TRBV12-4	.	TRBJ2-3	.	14	TGTGCCAGCAGTCCGGGGAGCCCCACAGATACGCAGTATTTT	CASSPGSPTDTQYF
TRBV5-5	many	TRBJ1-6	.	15	TGTGCCAGCAGCTTGAGGAGCTCCTATAATTCACCCCTCCACTTT	CASSLRSSYNSPLHF